This section outlines one TCR beta chain sequence together with its context. It has no known antigen specificity. No base qualities exist here, and no much larger clone lies one base off it. This specimen belongs to a study of blood T cell repertoires in COVID-19 (TCRdb year 2020). About the investigation overall: The collaborator samples originated in the United States, Italy and Spain and spanned the acute and convalescent phases of COVID-19. The material from the prospective study consisted of cDNA or gDNA derived from T cells, B-cell-depleted T cells, or PBMCs. Subjects who had been exposed to COVID-19, were actively infected with it, or had recovered from it provided the deeply sampled blood TCRbeta repertoires that made up the dataset. The repertoires were released in a freely available public database meant as a resource for research on the immune response to SARS-CoV-2. The samples were drawn from two sources: the first 160 participants of the ongoing ImmuneRACE study, and fewer than 1,500 subjects contributed by 6 global collaborators. Nearly every sample came with metadata listing a de-identified subject ID, COVID-19 status, age in years and sex. Where available, HLA class I and class II types were obtained from metadata supplied by the sample provider rather than from assay-based typing.

TCRbeta CDR3 regions were amplified from genomic DNA by means of the immunoSEQ Assay, a bias-controlled multiplex PCR. The study's own analysis went as follows. Within the assay, amplification of reference gene primers was used to estimate how many nucleated cells each sample contained. To quantify the absolute abundance of each unique TCRbeta CDR3 rearrangement, sequence reads were collapsed and filtered. For each sample, productive Simpson clonality was calculated as the square root of Simpson's diversity index over productive rearrangements. TCRdb took this table from immuneACCESS and kept in-frame rearrangements with V and J called. Such tables lack part of the clones; where checked against another copy, unresolved V genes explain under half of the gap, and the rest is unexplained. Clonal size and the V and J genes are those of that table, whereas D and trimming came from the DNA. For this sample there are 120,000 or so clones; more than 60% appear just once. 2% to 2.5% of the sample is held by the ten biggest clonotypes.

According to the germline V gene, CDR1 reads SNHLY and CDR2 reads FYNNEI. Trimming takes 5 bases from V and 7 bases from J, and the germline ends sit 18 bases apart. The CDR3 contains 15 residues, cysteine and phenylalanine counted. Only the CDR3 portion is preserved as DNA: 45 bases, with reading frame beginning at the first base. Collaborating institutions collected whole blood in K2EDTA tubes following their own protocols. For TCRbeta analysis, collaborators shipped samples as frozen whole blood, isolated PBMCs, or DNA extracted from either of those sample types. The research as a whole found: How much clinical and demographic metadata was included differed by source and by participant, and the metadata was provided uncurated.

Sequencing used peripheral blood. This receptor was taken from a woman in her seventies with acute or convalescent COVID-19. The chain employs TRBV2 and TRBJ2-1; the D region possibly corresponds to TRBD2 (6 bases align). The CDR3: CASSSDGGRGNEQFF. The bases are TGTGCCAGCAGTTCCGACGGAGGGAGAGGTAATGAGCAGTTCTTC.